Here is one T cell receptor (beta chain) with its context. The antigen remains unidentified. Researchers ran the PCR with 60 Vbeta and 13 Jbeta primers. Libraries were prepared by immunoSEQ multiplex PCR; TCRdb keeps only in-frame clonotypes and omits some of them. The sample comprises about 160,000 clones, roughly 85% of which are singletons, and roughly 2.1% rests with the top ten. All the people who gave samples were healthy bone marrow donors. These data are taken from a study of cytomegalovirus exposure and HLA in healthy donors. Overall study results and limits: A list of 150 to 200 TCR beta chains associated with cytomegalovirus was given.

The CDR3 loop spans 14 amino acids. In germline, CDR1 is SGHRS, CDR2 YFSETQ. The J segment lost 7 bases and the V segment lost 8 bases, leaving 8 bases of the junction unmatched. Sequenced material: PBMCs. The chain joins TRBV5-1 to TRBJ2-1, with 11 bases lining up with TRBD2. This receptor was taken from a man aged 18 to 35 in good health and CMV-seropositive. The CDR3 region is CASRRLAGKNEQFF. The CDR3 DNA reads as TGCGCCAGTAGAAGACTAGCGGGAAAAAATGAGCAGTTCTTC.